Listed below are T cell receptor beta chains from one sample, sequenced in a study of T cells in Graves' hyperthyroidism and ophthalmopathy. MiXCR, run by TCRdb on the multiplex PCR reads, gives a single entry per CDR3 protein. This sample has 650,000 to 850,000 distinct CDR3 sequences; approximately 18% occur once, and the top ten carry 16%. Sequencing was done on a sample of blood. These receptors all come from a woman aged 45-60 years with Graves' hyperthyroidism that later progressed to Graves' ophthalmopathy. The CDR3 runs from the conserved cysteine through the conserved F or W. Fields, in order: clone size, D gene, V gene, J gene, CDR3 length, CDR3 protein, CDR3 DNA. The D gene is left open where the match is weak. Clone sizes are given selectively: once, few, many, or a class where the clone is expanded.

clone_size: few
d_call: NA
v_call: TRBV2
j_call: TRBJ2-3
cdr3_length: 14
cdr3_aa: CASIRLGIGDTQYF
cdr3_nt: TGTGCCAGCATTAGGTTGGGGATAGGAGATACGCAGTATTTT

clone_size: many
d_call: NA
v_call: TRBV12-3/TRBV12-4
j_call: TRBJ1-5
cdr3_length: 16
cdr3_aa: CASSFVSPASNQPQHF
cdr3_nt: TGTGCCAGCAGTTTTGTTTCCCCCGCGAGCAATCAGCCCCAGCATTTT

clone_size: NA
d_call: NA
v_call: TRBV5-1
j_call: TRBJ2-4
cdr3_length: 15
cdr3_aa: CASSLDGGHGNIQYF
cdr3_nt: TGCGCCAGCAGCCTGGACGGGGGGCATGGTAACATTCAGTACTTC

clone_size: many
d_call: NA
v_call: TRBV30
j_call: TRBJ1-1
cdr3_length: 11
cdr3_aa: CALQRNTEAFF
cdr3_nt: TGTGCCTTACAGAGAAACACTGAAGCTTTCTTT

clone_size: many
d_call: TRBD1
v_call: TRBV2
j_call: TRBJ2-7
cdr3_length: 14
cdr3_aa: CASSEDRGSYEQYF
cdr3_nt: TGTGCCAGCAGTGAGGACAGGGGATCCTACGAGCAGTACTTC

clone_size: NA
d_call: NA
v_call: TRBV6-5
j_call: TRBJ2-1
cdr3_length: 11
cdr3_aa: CASSYADEQFF
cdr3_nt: TGTGCCAGCAGTTACGCCGATGAGCAGTTCTTC

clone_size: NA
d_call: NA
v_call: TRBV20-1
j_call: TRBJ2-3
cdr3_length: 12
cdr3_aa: CSARDRADTQYF
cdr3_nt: TGCAGTGCTAGAGATCGGGCAGATACGCAGTATTTT

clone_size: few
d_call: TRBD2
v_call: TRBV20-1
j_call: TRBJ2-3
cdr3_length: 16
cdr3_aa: CSATTSGGAEPDTQYF
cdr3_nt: TGCAGTGCTACCACTAGCGGGGGGGCCGAACCAGATACGCAGTATTTT

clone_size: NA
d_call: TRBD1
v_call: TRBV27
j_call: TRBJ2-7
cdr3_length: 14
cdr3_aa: CASSRDRVVYEQYF
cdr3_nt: TGTGCCAGCAGCCGAGACAGGGTGGTTTACGAGCAGTACTTC

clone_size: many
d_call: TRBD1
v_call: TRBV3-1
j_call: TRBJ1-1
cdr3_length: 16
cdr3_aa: CASSQDAGGWNTEAFF
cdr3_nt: TGTGCCAGCAGCCAAGATGCAGGGGGCTGGAACACTGAAGCTTTCTTT

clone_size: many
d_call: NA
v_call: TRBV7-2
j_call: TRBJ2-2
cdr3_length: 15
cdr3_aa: CASSRPRVNTGELFF
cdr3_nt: TGTGCCAGCAGCCGCCCCAGAGTGAACACCGGGGAGCTGTTTTTT

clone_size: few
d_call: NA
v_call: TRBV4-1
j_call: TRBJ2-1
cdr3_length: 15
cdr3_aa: CASSQVLDPAGEQFF
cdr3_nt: TGCGCCAGCAGCCAAGTTCTTGACCCGGCAGGAGAGCAGTTCTTC

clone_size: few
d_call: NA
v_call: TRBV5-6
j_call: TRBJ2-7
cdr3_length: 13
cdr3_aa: CASSLTSVGEQYF
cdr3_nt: TGTGCCAGCAGCTTGACTTCGGTGGGAGAGCAGTACTTC

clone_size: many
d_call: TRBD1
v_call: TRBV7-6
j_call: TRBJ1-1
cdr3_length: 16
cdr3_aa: CASSLGQGEPFSEAFF
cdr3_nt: TGTGCCAGCAGCTTGGGACAGGGAGAACCTTTCTCAGAAGCTTTCTTT

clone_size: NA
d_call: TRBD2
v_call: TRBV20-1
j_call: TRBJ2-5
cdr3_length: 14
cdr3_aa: CSAISGGLQETQYF
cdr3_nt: TGCAGTGCTATTAGCGGGGGGTTACAAGAGACCCAGTACTTC

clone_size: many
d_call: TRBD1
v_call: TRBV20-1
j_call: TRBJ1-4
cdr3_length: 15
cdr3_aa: CSARDPGGEREKLFF
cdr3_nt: TGCAGTGCTAGAGACCCAGGGGGCGAGCGGGAAAAACTGTTTTTT

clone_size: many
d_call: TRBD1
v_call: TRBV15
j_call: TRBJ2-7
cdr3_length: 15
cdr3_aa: CATSREQGGSYEQYF
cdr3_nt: TGTGCCACCAGCAGAGAACAGGGGGGTTCCTACGAGCAGTACTTC

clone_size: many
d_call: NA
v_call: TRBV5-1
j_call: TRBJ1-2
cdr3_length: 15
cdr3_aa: CASSLAPGLVYGYTF
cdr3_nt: TGCGCCAGCAGCTTGGCCCCAGGGTTGGTCTATGGCTACACCTTC

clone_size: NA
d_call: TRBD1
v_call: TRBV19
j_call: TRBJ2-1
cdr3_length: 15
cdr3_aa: CASSITGTENNEQFF
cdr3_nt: TGTGCCAGTAGTATAACCGGGACAGAGAACAATGAGCAGTTCTTC

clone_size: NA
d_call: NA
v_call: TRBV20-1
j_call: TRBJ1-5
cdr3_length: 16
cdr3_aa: CSARDILDRNNQPQHF
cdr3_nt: TGCAGTGCTAGAGATATATTGGACAGAAATAATCAGCCCCAGCATTTT

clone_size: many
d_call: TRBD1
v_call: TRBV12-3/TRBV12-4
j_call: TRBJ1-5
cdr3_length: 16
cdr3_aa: CASSPKDRGLKWPQHF
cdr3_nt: TGTGCCAGCAGCCCGAAGGACAGGGGGCTAAAATGGCCCCAGCATTTT

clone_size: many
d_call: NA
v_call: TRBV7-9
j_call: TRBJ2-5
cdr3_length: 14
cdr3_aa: CASSFEGAEETQYF
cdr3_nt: TGTGCCAGCAGCTTTGAGGGAGCAGAGGAGACCCAGTACTTC

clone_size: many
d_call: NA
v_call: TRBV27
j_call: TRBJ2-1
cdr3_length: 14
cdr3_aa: CASSLRGTYNEQFF
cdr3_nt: TGTGCCAGCAGTTTGAGGGGGACCTACAATGAGCAGTTCTTC

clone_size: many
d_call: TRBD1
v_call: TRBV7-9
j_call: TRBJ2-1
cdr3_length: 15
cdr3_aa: CASSSGQGVYNEQFF
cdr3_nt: TGTGCCAGCAGCTCCGGGCAGGGGGTCTACAATGAGCAGTTCTTC

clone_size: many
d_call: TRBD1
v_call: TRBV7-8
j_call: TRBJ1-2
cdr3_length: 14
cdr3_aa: CASSVGGADYGYTF
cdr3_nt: TGTGCCAGCAGCGTAGGGGGCGCGGACTATGGCTACACCTTC

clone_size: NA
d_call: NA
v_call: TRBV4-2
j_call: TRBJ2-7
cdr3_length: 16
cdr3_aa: CASSQLGRTLSYEQYF
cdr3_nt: TGTGCCAGCAGCCAACTCGGACGGACACTTTCCTACGAGCAGTACTTC

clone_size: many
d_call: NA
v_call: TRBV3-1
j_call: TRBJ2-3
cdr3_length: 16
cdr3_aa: CASSQEPQGDTDTQYF
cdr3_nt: TGTGCCAGCAGCCAAGAGCCACAGGGAGACACAGATACGCAGTATTTT

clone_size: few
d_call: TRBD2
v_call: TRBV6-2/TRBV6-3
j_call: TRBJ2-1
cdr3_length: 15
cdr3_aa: CASSTSGGVNNEQFF
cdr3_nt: TGTGCCAGCAGTACTAGCGGGGGGGTAAACAATGAGCAGTTCTTC

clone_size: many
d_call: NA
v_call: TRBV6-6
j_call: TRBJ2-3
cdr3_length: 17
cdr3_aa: CASSYYRADRRRDTQYF
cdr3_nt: TGTGCCAGCAGTTACTATAGAGCGGACCGAAGAAGGGATACGCAGTATTTT

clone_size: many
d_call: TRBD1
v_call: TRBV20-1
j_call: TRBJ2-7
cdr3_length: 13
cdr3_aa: CSASLQGLGEQYF
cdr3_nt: TGCAGTGCTAGTCTACAGGGGCTAGGCGAGCAGTACTTC

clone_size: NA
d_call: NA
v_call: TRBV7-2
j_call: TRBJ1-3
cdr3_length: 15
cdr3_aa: CASSLVSRSGNTIYF
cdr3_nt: TGTGCCAGCAGCTTAGTCAGTCGCTCTGGAAACACCATATATTTT

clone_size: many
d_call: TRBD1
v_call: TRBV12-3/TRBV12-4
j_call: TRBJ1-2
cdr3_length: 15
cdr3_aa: CASSPGQGLTYGYTF
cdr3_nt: TGTGCCAGCAGTCCAGGACAGGGCCTTACCTATGGCTACACCTTC

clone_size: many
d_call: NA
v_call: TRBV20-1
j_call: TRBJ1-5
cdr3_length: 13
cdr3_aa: CSATENLHQPQHF
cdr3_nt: TGCAGTGCTACTGAAAACTTACATCAGCCCCAGCATTTT

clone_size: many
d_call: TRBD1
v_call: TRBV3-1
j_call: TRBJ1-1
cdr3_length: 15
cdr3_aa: CASSLAGGRNTEAFF
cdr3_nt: TGTGCCAGCAGCCTGGCAGGGGGCAGGAACACTGAAGCTTTCTTT

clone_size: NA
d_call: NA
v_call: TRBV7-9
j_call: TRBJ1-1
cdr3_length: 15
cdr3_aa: CASSLDGAPRSEAFF
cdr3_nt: TGTGCCAGCAGCTTAGATGGGGCGCCCCGCTCCGAAGCTTTCTTT

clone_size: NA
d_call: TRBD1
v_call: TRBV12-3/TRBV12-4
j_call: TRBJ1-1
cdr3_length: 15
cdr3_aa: CASRPTGGAGTEAFF
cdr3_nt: TGTGCCAGCAGGCCCACAGGGGGCGCTGGCACTGAAGCTTTCTTT

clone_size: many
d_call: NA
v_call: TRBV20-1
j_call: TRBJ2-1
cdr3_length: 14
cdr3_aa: CSARGDSLLNEQFF
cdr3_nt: TGCAGTGCTAGGGGAGACAGCTTACTAAATGAGCAGTTCTTC

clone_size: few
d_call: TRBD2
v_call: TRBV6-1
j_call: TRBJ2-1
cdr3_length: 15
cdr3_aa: CASTPPRGGIHEQFF
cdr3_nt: TGTGCCAGCACCCCACCCCGGGGGGGCATTCATGAGCAGTTCTTC

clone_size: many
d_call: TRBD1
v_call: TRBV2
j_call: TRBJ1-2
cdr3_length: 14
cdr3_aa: CARRRDRGLYGYTF
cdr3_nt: TGTGCCAGGCGAAGGGACAGGGGCCTCTATGGCTACACCTTC

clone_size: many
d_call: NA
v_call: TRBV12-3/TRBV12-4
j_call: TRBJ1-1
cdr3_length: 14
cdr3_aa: CASSFGLLNTEAFF
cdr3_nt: TGTGCCAGCAGTTTCGGGCTTTTGAACACTGAAGCTTTCTTT